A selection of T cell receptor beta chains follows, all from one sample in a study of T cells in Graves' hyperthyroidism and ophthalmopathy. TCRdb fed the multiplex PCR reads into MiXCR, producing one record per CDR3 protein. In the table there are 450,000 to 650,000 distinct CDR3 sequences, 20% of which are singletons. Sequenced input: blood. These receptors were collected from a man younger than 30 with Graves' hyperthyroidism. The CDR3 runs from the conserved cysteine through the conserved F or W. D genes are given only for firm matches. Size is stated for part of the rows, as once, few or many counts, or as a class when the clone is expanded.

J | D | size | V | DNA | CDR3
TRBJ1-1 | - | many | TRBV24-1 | TGTGCCACCAACTGGGGGATGCCAGACTCGAACACTGAAGCTTTCTTT | CATNWGMPDSNTEAFF
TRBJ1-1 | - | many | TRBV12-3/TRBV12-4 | TGTGCCAGCAGTACCTACGGACAGAACACTGAAGCTTTCTTT | CASSTYGQNTEAFF
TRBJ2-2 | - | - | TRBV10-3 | TGTGCCATCGCTCAAGGGCCGAACACCGGGGAGCTGTTTTTT | CAIAQGPNTGELFF
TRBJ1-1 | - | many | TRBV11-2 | TGTGCCAGTGCCTGGGAGGGCCCCACTGAAGCTTTCTTT | CASAWEGPTEAFF
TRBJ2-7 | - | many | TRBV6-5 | TGTGCCAGCAGTTACTCAGGCATATCCCTTAACTACGAGCAGTACTTC | CASSYSGISLNYEQYF
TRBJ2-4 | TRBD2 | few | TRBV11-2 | TGTGCCAGCAGCGGTAGCGGGGGTGGGGGAAACATTAAGTACTTC | CASSGSGGGGNIKYF
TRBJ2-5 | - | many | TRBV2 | TGTGCCAGCTGCTATGTGGAGACCCAGTACTTC | CASCYVETQYF
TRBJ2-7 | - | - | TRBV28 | TGTGCCAGCAGGCCCTTAGGTTTTTCCCGGGACATCCCCTACGAGCAGTACTTC | CASRPLGFSRDIPYEQYF
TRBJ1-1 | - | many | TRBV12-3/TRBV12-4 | TGTGCCAGCAGCCCCACACAGGGTTTTAGTGAAGCTTTCTTT | CASSPTQGFSEAFF
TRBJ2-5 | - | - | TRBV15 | TGTGCCACCAGCAGAGATACTGACAGGCAAGAGACCCAGTACTTC | CATSRDTDRQETQYF
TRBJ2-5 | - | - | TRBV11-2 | TGTGCCAGCAGCCACCAGGGACAAACCCAAGAGATCCAGTACTTC | CASSHQGQTQEIQYF
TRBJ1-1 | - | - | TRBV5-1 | TGCGCCAGCAGCTTTATCCAAGGAGGGGTTGAGACTGAAGCTTTCTTT | CASSFIQGGVETEAFF
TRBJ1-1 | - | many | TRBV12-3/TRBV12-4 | TGTGCCAGCAGTTTAATAGGGGGGGGTCACACTGAAGCTTTCTTT | CASSLIGGGHTEAFF
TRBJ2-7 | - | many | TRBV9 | TGTGCCAGCAGCGTAGGGATGATAGGCTACGAGCAGTACTTC | CASSVGMIGYEQYF
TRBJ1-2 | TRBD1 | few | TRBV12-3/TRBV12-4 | TGTGCCAGCGGGTTGAATGTAGGACAGGGGGCCGGTGGCTACACCTTC | CASGLNVGQGAGGYTF
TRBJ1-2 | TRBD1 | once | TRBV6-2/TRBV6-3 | TGTGCCAGCAGTTCCGCCGGGACAGGGTACAGCTACACCTTC | CASSSAGTGYSYTF
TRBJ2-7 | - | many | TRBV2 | TGTGCCAGCAGTGAAGTCAGGGGCTTCCCCACGCGGGAGCAGTACTTC | CASSEVRGFPTREQYF
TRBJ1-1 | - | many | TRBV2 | TGTGCCAGCACCGAAAGGGGGACTGAAGCTTTCTTT | CASTERGTEAFF
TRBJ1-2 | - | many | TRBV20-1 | TGCAGTGCTAGAGATGATGGCAGTAACTATGGCTACACCTTC | CSARDDGSNYGYTF
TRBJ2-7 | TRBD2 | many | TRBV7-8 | TGTGCCAGCAGCTCTAGCGGCGGGGGCGAGCAGTACTTC | CASSSSGGGEQYF
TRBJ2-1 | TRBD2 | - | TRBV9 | TGTGCCAGCAGCGTATCTAGCGGGGGTTACAATGAGCAGTTCTTC | CASSVSSGGYNEQFF
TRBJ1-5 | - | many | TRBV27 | TGTGCCAGCAGTTTAAGCTTGTATCAGCCCCAGCATTTT | CASSLSLYQPQHF
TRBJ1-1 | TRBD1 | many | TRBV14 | TGTGCCAGCAGCCCACTACTGGGCCGGGACAGAGTTGAAGCTTTCTTT | CASSPLLGRDRVEAFF
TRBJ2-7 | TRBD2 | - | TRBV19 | TGTGCCAGTAGTACGGGGACTAGCGGGGCATACGAGCAGTACTTC | CASSTGTSGAYEQYF
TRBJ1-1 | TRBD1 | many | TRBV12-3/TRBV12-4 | TGTGCCAGCAGTGCCGCAGGGGGCAAGGATGCTTTCTTT | CASSAAGGKDAFF
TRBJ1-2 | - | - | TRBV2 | TGTGCCAGCAGTGAGGTCGCCGGCTACACCTTC | CASSEVAGYTF
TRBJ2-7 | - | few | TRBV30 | TGTGCCTGGACCCCAGACAGGTTGGTCTACGAGCAGTACTTC | CAWTPDRLVYEQYF
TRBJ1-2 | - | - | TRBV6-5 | TGTGCCAGCAGTTACTCGGACATCGGCTATGGCTACACCTTC | CASSYSDIGYGYTF
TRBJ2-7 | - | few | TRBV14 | TGTGCCAGCAGCGTCACCGCCGGGACGGACCCCTACGAGCAGTACTTC | CASSVTAGTDPYEQYF
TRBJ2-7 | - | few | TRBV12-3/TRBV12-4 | TGTGCCAGCAGCCCGGGGGTGGGGCAGTACTTC | CASSPGVGQYF
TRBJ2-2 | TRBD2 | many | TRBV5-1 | TGCGCCAGCAGCTTGGGGACTAGCGGGGGGCCTAACACCGGGGAGCTGTTTTTT | CASSLGTSGGPNTGELFF
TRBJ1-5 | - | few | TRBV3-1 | TGTGCCAGCAGCCAAGAGACAGGACATCAGCCCCAGCATTTT | CASSQETGHQPQHF
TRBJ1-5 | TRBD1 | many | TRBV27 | TGTGCCAGCAGTTCCCTTCTGACAGGGAGTAGCAATCAGCCCCAGCATTTT | CASSSLLTGSSNQPQHF
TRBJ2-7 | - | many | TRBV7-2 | TGTGCCAGCAGCCAATACTACGAGCAGTACTTC | CASSQYYEQYF
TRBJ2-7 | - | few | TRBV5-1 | TGCGCCAGCAGCTTGAGCACAGGGGACTCTGGGCAGTACTTC | CASSLSTGDSGQYF
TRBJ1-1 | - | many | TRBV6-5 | TGTGCCGTCAGACAGGTTGAAGCTTTCTTT | CAVRQVEAFF
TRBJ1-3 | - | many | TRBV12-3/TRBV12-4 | TGTGCCAGCAGCTATTACCTTAGGGGGGGCGCTGGAAACACCATATATTTT | CASSYYLRGGAGNTIYF
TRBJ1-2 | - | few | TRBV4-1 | TGCGCCAGCAGCCAAGATCGTATGGGAAACTATGGCTACACCTTC | CASSQDRMGNYGYTF
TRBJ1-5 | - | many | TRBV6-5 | TGTGCCAGCAGTTACGTGACAGTCAACCAGCCCCAGCATTTT | CASSYVTVNQPQHF
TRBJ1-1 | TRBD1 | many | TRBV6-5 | TGTGCCAGCAGTACCCGGGACAGGTGGAACACTGAAGCTTTCTTT | CASSTRDRWNTEAFF